Each of the 27 T cell receptor beta chains below was sequenced from the same sample in a study of cytomegalovirus exposure and HLA in healthy donors. Some clones are missing from TCRdb's copy, which holds only in-frame ones; the method was immunoSEQ multiplex PCR. Counted here are over 200,000 clones, approximately 80% occurring once; the ten biggest clones make up about 14%. Sequences were obtained from PBMCs. These TCRs come from a woman aged 30 to 39 in good health and CMV-seropositive.

The chain is built from TRBV20-1 and TRBJ2-7; weak D call: TRBD1 (6 bases). This CDR3 spans 11 amino acids. Between the trimmed V and J ends, which lost 5 bases and 6 bases, there was a span of 11 bases. Per germline, CDR1 DFQATT and CDR2 SNEGSKA (reference sequence). This chain's CDR3 is CSAYTGFEQYF. CDR3 nucleotides: TGCAGTGCTTATACAGGGTTCGAGCAGTACTTC.

This sequence joins TRBV27 and TRBJ1-2; a weak D match, TRBD1 (6 bases). The CDR3 extends over 15 amino acids. Germline-derived CDR1 and CDR2 are MNHEY and SMNVEV (reference sequence). V was pared by 8 bases and J by 3 bases, with 19 bases between. CDR3 loop: CASGDRSPRDYGYTF. The CDR3 coding sequence is TGTGCCAGCGGAGACAGGTCCCCTCGGGACTATGGCTACACCTTC.

The chain has TRBV7-8 and TRBJ2-1; 10 nucleotides line up with TRBD2. Germline V lookup: CDR1 SGHVS, CDR2 FQNEAQ. The CDR3 totals 18 residues. V lost 2 bases and J lost 6; bases outside the gene matches: 13. CDR3 nucleotides: TGTGCCAGCAGCTTACTATCTCTAGCGGGAGCCGTGGCCAATGAGCAGTTCTTC. Its protein product is CASSLLSLAGAVANEQFF.

The V call is TRBV7-8, the J call TRBJ1-5; 9 nucleotides align to TRBD1. V was clipped by 4 bases and J by 5 bases; unmatched bases: 3. The CDR3 is 14 amino acids. Germline assignment: CDR1 SGHVS and CDR2 FQNEAQ. CDR3 loop: CASSSQGADQPQHF. CDR3 nucleotide sequence: TGTGCCAGCAGCTCACAGGGGGCCGATCAGCCCCAGCATTTT. Full variable domain (rest looked up from reference TRBV7-8 and TRBJ1-5): GAGVSQSPRYKVAKRGQDVALRCDPISGHVSLFWYQQALGQGPEFLTYFQNEAQLDKSGLPSDRFFAERPEGSVSTLKIQRTQQEDSAVYLCASSSQGADQPQHFGDGTRLSIL.

This clone was detected a few times. The chain carries TRBV4-1 and TRBJ1-2; 7 bases agree with TRBD1. Germline CDR1 reads MGHRA; CDR2 reads YSYEKL. The CDR3 is 16 amino acids. The V gene end was trimmed by 2 bases and the J gene end by 7 bases; junction bases not matched to a gene: 13. For the CDR3, the DNA is TGCGCCAGCAGCCAAACGGGACAGCTCCCATCTGGTGGCTACACCTTC. This codes for CASSQTGQLPSGGYTF.

The rearrangement uses TRBV6-1 and TRBJ1-1; unclear D gene. This CDR3 has 12 amino acids. Trimming stripped 5 bases from V and 9 bases from J, with 13 bases between. Germline V lookup: CDR1 MNHNS, CDR2 SASEGT. CDR3 bases: TGTGCCAGCAGTTTTAAGGGAGGCCAAGCTTTCTTT. The encoded protein is CASSFKGGQAFF.

The chain has TRBV6-1 and TRBJ1-5, with D perhaps matching TRBD1 (5 bases). There are 17 residues in the CDR3. Trimming pared 4 bases from V and 4 bases from J, leaving 20 bases between. CDR1 and CDR2 from the germline V gene are MNHNS and SASEGT. The CDR3 DNA sequence: TGTGCCAGCAGTGGGTACGGGACGGCTACAATTAATCAGCCCCAGCATTTT. Its translation: CASSGYGTATINQPQHF.

The chain combines TRBV27 with TRBJ2-7; possibly TRBD2 for D (5 bases). The CDR3 totals 15 residues. Trimming stripped 6 bases from V and 1 base from J, with 16 bases between. The germline V gene has CDR1 MNHEY and CDR2 SMNVEV (reference sequence). The CDR3 DNA reads as TGTGCCAGCAGGCCGCCGGGGTATACGTCCTACGAGCAGTACTTC. Protein product: CASRPPGYTSYEQYF.

In DNA form, the CDR3 reads TGTGCCAGCAGCCCGGACAGGGTTTATTACGAGCAGTACTTC. Translation: CASSPDRVYYEQYF. The chain couples TRBV4-2 to TRBJ2-7, with 8 bases lining up with TRBD1. Germline V gives CDR1 LGHNA, CDR2 YNFKEQ. Trimming took 4 bases from V and 4 from J; bases not matched to a gene: 6. The CDR3 has 14 amino acids.

The sample holds many counts of this clone. Other DNA sequences of this sample code for an identical CDR3. This chain uses TRBV6-1 with TRBJ2-1; 10 nucleotides line up with TRBD2. The CDR3 covers 15 residues. With 1 base clipped from V and 4 bases from J, the junction kept 1 base outside the gene matches. Looked up from germline, CDR1 is MNHNS and CDR2 is SASEGT. CDR3 nucleotides: TGTGCCAGCAGTGAAGGACTAGCGGGTTACAATGAGCAGTTCTTC. As protein: CASSEGLAGYNEQFF.

The rearrangement joins TRBV30 to TRBJ1-1; D is unresolved. The CDR3 length is 14 residues. Germline CDR1 is GTSNPN and CDR2 is SVGIG (reference sequence). Trimming removed 4 bases from V and 3 bases from J, with 15 bases in between. The DNA for the CDR3 is TGTGCCTGGAATGAACTCCGCGGTGACACTGAAGCTTTCTTT. Translated, it gives CAWNELRGDTEAFF.

This clone was seen only once. The chain carries TRBV9 and TRBJ1-3; D uncertain. Germline CDR1 SGDLS, CDR2 YYNGEE. The CDR3 length is 16 residues. Trimming removed 0 bases from V and 0 bases from J, with 10 bases in between. This CDR3 is CASSVGEVPSGNTIYF. The CDR3 DNA follows: TGTGCCAGCAGCGTAGGGGAGGTACCCTCTGGAAACACCATATATTTT.

The V and J genes are TRBV10-3 and TRBJ1-2, with 7 bases identical to TRBD1. V lost 2 bases to trimming and J lost 1 base; unmatched junction nucleotides: 7. The CDR3 runs to 16 residues. CDR1 and CDR2 (germline): ENHRY, SYGVKD. Here the CDR3 DNA reads TGTGCCATCAGTGAGCTACTGGGACAGCTTAACTATGGCTACACCTTC. It is translated as CAISELLGQLNYGYTF.

The chain combines TRBV29-1 with TRBJ2-7, with TRBD2 matching over 11 bases. CDR1 is SQVTM and CDR2 is ANQGSEA in the germline V gene. The CDR3 spans 13 residues. With V trimmed by 6 bases and J by 4 bases, 5 bases remained unmatched. The CDR3 protein is CSVLGLADYEQYF. The CDR3 DNA reads TGCAGCGTCCTGGGACTAGCGGATTACGAGCAGTACTTC.

V and J are TRBV19 and TRBJ1-2; TRBD1 matches 7 bases. V lost 5 bases, J lost 4 bases, and 4 bases stayed unmatched. The CDR3 is 13 residues long. The germline CDR1 and CDR2 sequences are LNHDA and SQIVND (reference sequence). The CDR3 coding sequence is TGTGCCAGTAGTCCCAGGACAGGCTATGGCTACACCTTC. This translates into CASSPRTGYGYTF.

The V and J genes are TRBV14 and TRBJ2-5; D gene unclear. Germline V gene lookup returns CDR1 SGHDN and CDR2 FVKESK. The CDR3 runs to 14 residues. V was clipped by 1 base and J by 1 base, with 7 bases between them. CDR3 loop: CASSQVLLQETQYF. The DNA of the CDR3 is TGTGCCAGCAGCCAAGTCTTACTCCAAGAGACCCAGTACTTC. Looking up the rest from reference TRBV14 and TRBJ2-5 gives the full variable domain: EAGVTQFPSHSVIEKGQTVTLRCDPISGHDNLYWYRRVMGKEIKFLLHFVKESKQDESGMPNNRFLAERTGGTYSTLKVQPAELEDSGVYFCASSQVLLQETQYFGPGTRLLVL.

J is TRBJ2-7 and V is TRBV27, with TRBD2 identical over 10 bases. Per the germline V gene, CDR1 is MNHEY and CDR2 is SMNVEV (reference sequence). The CDR3 is 16 residues long. V shed 2 bases, J shed 5 bases, and the junction held 9 bases outside the gene matches. CDR3 sequence (DNA): TGTGCCAGCAGTTTAATCGGGGCTAGCGGGAGCAACGAGCAGTACTTC. Translated, it gives CASSLIGASGSNEQYF.

V gene TRBV18 combines with J gene TRBJ1-2; D is undetermined. Germline assignment: CDR1 KGHSH and CDR2 LQKENI. V lost 3 bases, J lost 3 bases, and 11 bases lay in between. The CDR3 is made up of 14 amino acids. In DNA form, the CDR3 reads TGTGCCAGCTCACCGGCCCGGGATTACTATGGCTACACCTTC. This encodes CASSPARDYYGYTF.

The rearrangement links TRBV28 to TRBJ1-2, with D unclear. The CDR3 is 13 amino acids. The V end was cut by 5 bases, the J end by 4 bases, with 11 bases between. Germline V lookup: CDR1 MDHEN, CDR2 SYDVKM. CDR3 bases: TGTGCCAGCAGTCTAGGGAGGGTCTATGGCTACACCTTC. Translating gives CASSLGRVYGYTF.

The rearrangement links TRBV2 to TRBJ2-7; a weak D match, TRBD2 (5 bases). Germline loops: CDR1 SNHLY, CDR2 FYNNEI. V lost 4 bases and J lost 2, with 12 bases in between. The CDR3 extends over 14 amino acids. The CDR3 bases are TGTGCCAGCAGTGGTGCTAGCAGCACCTACGAGCAGTACTTC. The encoded protein is CASSGASSTYEQYF.

This clone was found many times. This chain uses TRBV6-1 with TRBJ2-7; 11 bases match TRBD2. Germline values: CDR1 MNHNS, CDR2 SASEGT. The CDR3 contains 15 residues. Losses at the gene ends were 5 bases for V and 1 base for J; bases not matched to a gene: 4. This CDR3 reads CASSPLAGESYEQYF. Here the CDR3 DNA reads TGTGCCAGCAGTCCACTAGCGGGAGAATCCTACGAGCAGTACTTC.

Of note for this clone: The sample contains more than one DNA sequence encoding this CDR3. This sequence joins TRBV30 and TRBJ2-5; D perhaps matches TRBD2 (5 bases). V was cut by 2 bases and J by 5 bases, with 9 bases left in between. CDR1 and CDR2 from the germline V gene are GTSNPN and SVGIG (reference sequence). This CDR3 comprises 12 residues. This CDR3 reads CAWSRTGETQYF. The CDR3 region has the DNA TGTGCCTGGAGTAGGACGGGGGAGACCCAGTACTTC.

This chain connects TRBV7-2 to TRBJ1-2; no firm D call. Germline CDR1 and CDR2: SGHTA and FQGNSA. CDR3 length: 15 residues. V dropped 5 bases and J dropped 1 base, with 14 bases sitting between them. The CDR3 sequence: CASSPPDGYNYGYTF. The CDR3 DNA is TGTGCCAGCAGCCCCCCGGATGGATATAACTATGGCTACACCTTC.

This clone appeared a few times. The rearrangement uses TRBV10-3 and TRBJ1-1; D is unclear. There are 13 residues in the CDR3. V shed 2 bases and J shed 7 bases, with 11 bases lying between them. Germline values: CDR1 ENHRY, CDR2 SYGVKD. CDR3 coding DNA: TGTGCCATCAGTGAGAAAGGAGGGATTGAAGCTTTCTTT. Translated, it gives CAISEKGGIEAFF.

Details on this clone: This sample includes further DNA sequences coding for the same CDR3. The chain carries TRBV5-6 and TRBJ1-2, with D perhaps TRBD1 (6 bases). CDR1 is SGHDT, CDR2 YYEEEE, per germline. The V and J ends lost 4 bases and 3 bases respectively, with 7 bases between them. CDR3 length equals 12 residues. CDR3 nucleotides: TGTGCCAGCAGCCCAGGGGACTATGGCTACACCTTC. This translates into CASSPGDYGYTF.

The chain combines TRBV7-9 with TRBJ1-2; D gene unclear. CDR1 is SEHNR, CDR2 FQNEAQ, per germline (reference sequence). CDR3 length equals 14 residues. Trimming left V 1 base short and J 2 bases short, with 8 bases between. This CDR3 is CASSLDPGNYGYTF. The CDR3 bases are TGTGCCAGCAGCTTAGACCCAGGCAACTATGGCTACACCTTC.

This clone was counted only a few times. The J gene is TRBJ2-5, the V gene TRBV2; 7 nucleotides agree with TRBD2. V trimming: 5 bases; J trimming: 5 bases; junction bases outside the gene matches: 11. Looked up from germline, CDR1 is SNHLY and CDR2 is FYNNEI. The CDR3 is 15 amino acids. The CDR3 nucleotides are TGTGCCAGCAGTCTTCCGGGGGGAGGGGTGGAGACCCAGTACTTC. It yields the protein CASSLPGGGVETQYF.